Listed below are T cell receptor beta chains from one sample, sequenced in a study of response to subunit inactivated influenza vaccine. TCRdb re-analysed the RT-PCR reads in MiXCR, keeping a single row per CDR3 protein. Of roughly 650,000 distinct CDR3 sequences in the sample, 13% to 15% are singletons; the top ten hold less than 8.5%. Here the sequenced sample was PBMCs from blood, taken less than 15 days before vaccination. These receptors were taken from a man aged 50 to 60 who received an inactivated influenza vaccine. The CDR3 runs from the conserved cysteine through the conserved F or W. D genes are given only for firm matches. The listing skips clone size in some rows; elsewhere it reads once, few, many or a size class.

>NA|13|TRBV5-1|few|TRBJ1-1
CASSLEAMTEAFF
TGCGCCAGCAGCTTGGAGGCGATGACTGAAGCTTTCTTT
>NA|14|TRBV15|NA|TRBJ1-1
CATSRVRTIFEAFF
TGTGCCACCAGCAGAGTTAGGACCATCTTTGAAGCTTTCTTT
>TRBD1|12|TRBV29-1|NA|TRBJ2-7
CSVVTGASMQYF
TGCAGCGTTGTCACAGGGGCCTCTATGCAGTACTTC
>NA|15|TRBV24-1|many|TRBJ2-1
CATSLGSGSYNEQFF
TGTGCCACCAGCCTTGGCTCCGGGTCCTACAATGAGCAGTTCTTC
>NA|14|TRBV20-1|many|TRBJ2-1
CSAKYGGSYNEQFF
TGCAGTGCTAAGTACGGGGGCTCCTACAATGAGCAGTTCTTC
>TRBD2|16|TRBV6-1|few|TRBJ2-3
CASSVTSGGTRDTQYF
TGTGCCAGCAGTGTAACTAGCGGGGGGACACGAGATACGCAGTATTTT
>TRBD1|14|TRBV2|many|TRBJ1-5
CASRSGGYNQPQHF
TGTGCCAGCCGGTCAGGGGGTTACAATCAGCCCCAGCATTTT
>NA|17|TRBV6-2/TRBV6-3|NA|TRBJ2-5
CASSYSLRGGDQETQYF
TGTGCCAGCAGTTACAGCCTCAGGGGTGGGGACCAAGAGACCCAGTACTTC
>NA|13|TRBV5-1|NA|TRBJ1-1
CASSSTRDTEAFF
TGCGCCAGCAGCTCTACGAGGGACACTGAAGCTTTCTTT
>TRBD1|15|TRBV7-2|few|TRBJ1-5
CASSFDRGPHQPQHF
TGTGCCAGCAGCTTTGACAGGGGTCCCCATCAGCCCCAGCATTTT
>TRBD1|15|TRBV5-5|NA|TRBJ1-6
CASSRGQSYNSPLHF
TGTGCCAGCAGCAGGGGACAGAGCTATAATTCACCCCTCCACTTT
>NA|12|TRBV28|NA|TRBJ2-3
CASSLFDYTQYF
TGTGCCAGCAGTTTATTTGACTATACGCAGTATTTT
>NA|15|TRBV7-2|few|TRBJ2-5
CASSLEGVGARAQYF
TGTGCCAGCAGCCTCGAGGGGGTCGGAGCAAGGGCCCAGTACTTC
>TRBD2|14|TRBV11-2|few|TRBJ2-1
CATKRLASYNEQFF
TGTGCCACCAAGCGACTAGCTTCCTACAATGAGCAGTTCTTC
>NA|15|TRBV19|NA|TRBJ2-1
CASRGWGELNGEQFF
TGTGCCAGTAGGGGGTGGGGGGAGTTAAATGGTGAGCAGTTCTTC
>TRBD2|15|TRBV28|NA|TRBJ2-7
CASRRKAGVGYEQYF
TGTGCCAGCAGACGAAAAGCGGGAGTGGGCTACGAGCAGTACTTC
>TRBD2|17|TRBV7-8|few|TRBJ2-5
CASRLLKGLAGFETQYF
TGTGCCAGCAGGTTACTAAAGGGACTAGCGGGGTTTGAGACCCAGTACTTC
>TRBD2|18|TRBV11-2|NA|TRBJ2-1
CASSPNRPGLAGYNEQFF
TGTGCCAGCAGCCCCAATCGCCCGGGACTAGCGGGCTACAATGAGCAGTTCTTC
>TRBD1|18|TRBV5-5|NA|TRBJ1-1
CASSSAQGAQRMNTEAFF
TGTGCCAGCAGCTCGGCCCAGGGGGCGCAGAGGATGAACACTGAAGCTTTCTTT
>NA|13|TRBV7-2|NA|TRBJ2-7
CASSPGGLDEQYF
TGTGCCAGCAGCCCCGGGGGCTTGGACGAGCAGTACTTC
>TRBD2|17|TRBV7-8|few|TRBJ2-5
CASSFREGLAGVETQYF
TGTGCCAGCAGCTTTAGAGAGGGACTAGCGGGAGTAGAGACCCAGTACTTC
>TRBD2|15|TRBV7-2|NA|TRBJ2-3
CASSAVGGAVDTQYF
TGTGCCAGCAGCGCCGTCGGGGGGGCTGTCGATACGCAGTATTTT
>NA|12|TRBV15|many|TRBJ2-1
CATTDGGGEQFF
TGTGCCACCACCGACGGGGGTGGTGAGCAGTTCTTC
>NA|16|TRBV4-2|many|TRBJ2-3
CASSLSSSELPDTQYF
TGTGCCAGCAGCCTAAGTAGTAGCGAGTTGCCTGATACGCAGTATTTT
>NA|15|TRBV29-1|many|TRBJ2-3
CSVEDMGRGSDTQYF
TGCAGCGTTGAAGATATGGGGAGAGGGTCAGATACGCAGTATTTT
>NA|13|TRBV25-1|NA|TRBJ2-2
CASSTSGGGELFF
TGTGCCAGCAGTACCTCAGGTGGCGGGGAGCTGTTTTTT
>NA|13|TRBV5-1|few|TRBJ1-2
CASSLVHNYGYTF
TGCGCCAGCAGCTTGGTCCACAACTATGGCTACACCTTC
>NA|18|TRBV27|NA|TRBJ1-1
CASSPDSRLSKANTEAFF
TGTGCCAGCAGCCCCGACAGTCGGTTGTCCAAAGCCAACACTGAAGCTTTCTTT
>TRBD1|15|TRBV5-1|NA|TRBJ2-1
CASSPTTGGYNEQFF
TGCGCCAGCAGCCCAACGACAGGGGGGTACAATGAGCAGTTCTTC
>NA|18|TRBV2|NA|TRBJ2-7
CASSETTWGQSRWYEQYF
TGTGCCAGCAGTGAAACCACGTGGGGACAAAGCAGGTGGTACGAGCAGTACTTC
>NA|13|TRBV7-9|NA|TRBJ1-2
CASSSAPLYGYTF
TGTGCCAGCAGCTCGGCCCCGTTGTATGGCTACACCTTC
>TRBD1|15|TRBV7-8|NA|TRBJ2-5
CASSLWTGIQETQYF
TGTGCCAGCAGCTTATGGACAGGGATCCAAGAGACCCAGTACTTC
>NA|15|TRBV2|NA|TRBJ2-3
CASSDEVRVTDTQYF
TGTGCCAGCAGTGATGAGGTCAGAGTCACAGATACGCAGTATTTT
>NA|11|TRBV2|NA|TRBJ1-1
CAGGQQRTAFF
TGTGCCGGTGGACAGCAGCGGACGGCTTTCTTT
>NA|14|TRBV20-1|few|TRBJ2-5
CSARPRGIQETQYF
TGCAGTGCTAGGCCCAGGGGAATACAAGAGACCCAGTACTTC
>TRBD1|17|TRBV20-1|few|TRBJ2-1
CSARDIETGTPYNEQFF
TGCAGTGCTAGAGATATAGAGACAGGGACCCCCTACAATGAGCAGTTCTTC
>NA|12|TRBV7-9|few|TRBJ2-7
CASSPGSGSQYF
TGTGCCAGCTCTCCGGGCAGTGGTTCACAGTACTTC
>NA|16|TRBV7-8|few|TRBJ2-6
CASSANRDSGANVLTF
TGTGCCAGCAGCGCAAACAGGGACTCTGGGGCCAACGTCCTGACTTTC
>NA|14|TRBV20-1|NA|TRBJ1-2
CSATDPTRNLGYTF
TGCAGTGCTACAGACCCTACCCGTAATCTTGGCTACACCTTC